This T cell receptor (beta chain) was identified in a study of blood T cell repertoires in COVID-19. Study-wide context: COVID-19 samples from acute and convalescent phases originated in the United States, Italy and Spain.

This clone was seen just once. Data came from immunoSEQ multiplex PCR; TCRdb stores just in-frame clones and leaves some out. Altogether 150,000 to 200,000 clones are present, 84% being singletons, with the ten largest covering about 14%. Trimming took off 2 bases at V and 3 bases at J, with 10 bases between the two ends. Per the germline V gene, CDR1 is MDHEN and CDR2 is SYDVKM. The CDR3 has 14 residues. Sequencing was done on a sample of peripheral blood. The gene calls are TRBV28 and TRBJ1-2; D gene ambiguous. The TCR was taken from a woman aged 70 to 79 with COVID-19, enrolled during active disease. The CDR3 spells CASSLRGLDYGYTF. CDR3 in DNA: TGTGCCAGCAGTTTAAGAGGTCTTGACTATGGCTACACCTTC.